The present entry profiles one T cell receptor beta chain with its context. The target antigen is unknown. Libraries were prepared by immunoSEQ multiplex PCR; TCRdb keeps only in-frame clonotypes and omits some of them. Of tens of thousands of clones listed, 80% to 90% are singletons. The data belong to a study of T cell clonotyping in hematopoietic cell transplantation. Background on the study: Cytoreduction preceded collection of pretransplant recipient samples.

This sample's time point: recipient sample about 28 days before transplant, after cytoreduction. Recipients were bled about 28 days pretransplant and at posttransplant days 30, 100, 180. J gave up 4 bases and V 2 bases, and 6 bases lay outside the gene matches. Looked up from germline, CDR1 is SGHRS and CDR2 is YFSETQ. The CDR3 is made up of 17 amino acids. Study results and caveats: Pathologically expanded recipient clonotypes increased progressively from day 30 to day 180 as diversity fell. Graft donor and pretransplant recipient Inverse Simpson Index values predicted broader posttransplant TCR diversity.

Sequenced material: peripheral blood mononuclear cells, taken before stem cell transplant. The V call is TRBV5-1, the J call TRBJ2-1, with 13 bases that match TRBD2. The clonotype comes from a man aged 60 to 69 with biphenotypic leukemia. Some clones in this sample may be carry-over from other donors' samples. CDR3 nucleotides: TGCGCCAGCAGCTTCCGGACTAGCGGGAGTAGTTACAATGAGCAGTTCTTC. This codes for CASSFRTSGSSYNEQFF.